Below, 19 T cell receptor beta chains from the same sample are listed, as sequenced in a study of Graves' ophthalmopathy and Graves' hyperthyroidism. RNA transcripts served as template for amplifying TCR beta CDR3 sequences. Second-round multiplex PCR followed a first-round RT-PCR using HTBI primers. TCRdb reprocessed the multiplex PCR reads with MiXCR, giving one entry per CDR3 protein. The data hold 52,000 or so distinct CDR3 sequences, with more than 40% observed a single time. Sequencing was carried out using peripheral blood. Receptor source: an adult woman with Graves' ophthalmopathy.

Comments on this clonotype: Just one base apart from a much larger clone, this may be a read error. This chain links TRBV30 with TRBJ2-7, with D unresolved. This CDR3 region has 15 residues. The V end lost 3 bases, the J end lost 3 bases, and 18 bases lay between the germline ends. In germline, CDR1 is GTSNPN, CDR2 SVGIG (reference sequence). DNA of the CDR3: TGTGCCTGGAGGTCGCTTGGTTGGACCAACTACGAGCAGTACTTC. Translated: CAWRSLGWTNYEQYF.

This clonotype was recorded many times. The genes are TRBV4-1 and TRBJ2-1, with 8 bases lining up with TRBD2. The CDR3 spans 17 residues. J gave up 1 base and V 4 bases, and 9 bases lay outside the gene matches. Per germline, CDR1 MGHRA and CDR2 YSYEKL. CDR3 sequence (DNA): TGCGCCAGCAGCCCGGCGGCGGGAGGATCGTCCTACAATGAGCAGTTCTTC. It specifies CASSPAAGGSSYNEQFF.

This rearrangement joins TRBV10-1 to TRBJ2-3; TRBD2 agrees at 9 bases. CDR1 and CDR2 from the germline V gene are WNHNN and SYGVQD (reference sequence). Losses at the gene ends were 0 bases for V and 2 bases for J; bases not matched to a gene: 6. The length of the CDR3 is 17 residues. Written as DNA, the CDR3 is TGCGCCAGCAGTGAGTCGGCTAGCGGGGCTGTCACAGATACGCAGTATTTT. Translated, it gives CASSESASGAVTDTQYF.

In its sample, this clonotype was seen many times. The chain couples TRBV12-3 or TRBV12-4 to TRBJ2-3, with D perhaps matching TRBD1 (6 bases). The V end was cut by 5 bases, the J end by 2 bases, with 17 bases between. The CDR3 has 16 residues. CDR3 sequence reads: CASSPGQRTLTDTQYF. The DNA of the CDR3 is TGTGCCAGCAGTCCTGGACAGCGTACCCTCACAGATACGCAGTATTTT.

In DNA, the CDR3 is TGCAGTGCTAGAGATCAACTAGCGGGAAATGAGCAGTTCTTC. Encoded protein: CSARDQLAGNEQFF. The gene calls are TRBV20-1 and TRBJ2-1; 10 bases align to TRBD2. Germline loops: CDR1 DFQATT, CDR2 SNEGSKA (reference sequence). The length of the CDR3 is 14 residues. J lost 7 bases, V lost 0 bases, and 3 bases had no gene match.

Ten or more counts support this clonotype. The chain uses TRBV9 and TRBJ2-1; 8 nucleotides agree with TRBD2. The ends lost 0 bases at V and 4 bases at J; junction bases unmatched: 6. The germline V gene has CDR1 SGDLS and CDR2 YYNGEE. This CDR3 region has 16 residues. The CDR3 loop reads CASSVEGSGAYNEQFF. CDR3 in DNA: TGTGCCAGCAGCGTAGAAGGTAGCGGGGCTTACAATGAGCAGTTCTTC.

This sequence joins TRBV7-2 and TRBJ2-7; D is uncertain. The CDR3 runs 14 residues. With 2 bases removed from V and 2 bases from J, the gap between germline ends came to 10 bases. Germline-derived CDR1 and CDR2 are SGHTA and FQGNSA. As DNA, the CDR3 is TGTGCCAGCAGCTTAAGCTCAGGCGCCTACGAGCAGTACTTC. Amino acids: CASSLSSGAYEQYF.

This clonotype is judged medium-sized. V usage is TRBV10-3 and J usage is TRBJ1-2, with unresolved D. V was cut by 2 bases and J by 0 bases, with 7 bases left in between. CDR3 size: 14 residues. Germline loops: CDR1 ENHRY, CDR2 SYGVKD. CDR3 nucleotide sequence: TGTGCCATCAGTGAGGACCGACCTAACTATGGCTACACCTTC. Its protein is CAISEDRPNYGYTF.

This clonotype has more than one count but fewer than ten. J is TRBJ2-3 and V is TRBV27; D unclear. The V and J ends lost 3 bases and 2 bases respectively, with 12 bases between them. The CDR3 covers 15 residues. Germline CDR1 and CDR2: MNHEY and SMNVEV (reference sequence). CDR3 loop: CASSFAGIITDTQYF. CDR3 bases: TGTGCCAGCAGTTTTGCAGGAATTATCACAGATACGCAGTATTTT.

This chain uses TRBV7-9 with TRBJ2-1; possibly TRBD2 for D (5 bases). Trimming removed 1 base from V and 12 bases from J, with 10 bases in between. The CDR3 extends over 12 amino acids. From germline, CDR1 is SEHNR and CDR2 FQNEAQ (reference sequence). In DNA, the CDR3 is TGTGCCAGCAGCTTAGACGGGGATACGCAGTTCTTC. Translating gives CASSLDGDTQFF.

V usage is TRBV19 and J usage is TRBJ2-3, with 10 bases matching TRBD1. CDR1 and CDR2 (germline): LNHDA, SQIVND (reference sequence). There are 13 residues in the CDR3. V lost 5 bases to trimming and J lost 12 bases; unmatched junction nucleotides: 8. CDR3 protein: CASSLTGTGDQYF. In DNA form, the CDR3 reads TGTGCCAGTAGTCTCACCGGGACAGGGGACCAGTATTTT.

The table lists this clonotype with many counts. The CDR3 protein is CASALAGGPADTQYF. CDR3 nucleotide sequence: TGTGCCAGCGCACTAGCGGGAGGGCCGGCGGATACGCAGTATTTT. The chain recombines TRBV28 with TRBJ2-3, with 13 bases lining up with TRBD2. Germline CDR1 is MDHEN and CDR2 is SYDVKM. Trimming took 8 bases from V and 6 from J; bases not matched to a gene: 8. This CDR3 has 15 residues. Combining the CDR3 with reference TRBV28 and TRBJ2-3 gives the whole variable domain DVKVTQSSRYLVKRTGEKVFLECVQDMDHENMFWYRQDPGLGLRLIYFSYDVKMKEKGDIPEGYSVSREKKERFSLILESASTNQTSMYLCASALAGGPADTQYFGPGTRLTVL.

This clonotype was recorded many times. This chain links TRBV19 with TRBJ1-5, with 8 positions matching TRBD1. V was pared by 3 bases and J by 3 bases, with 4 bases of the junction left unmatched. The CDR3 totals 15 residues. The germline V gene encodes CDR1 LNHDA and CDR2 SQIVND (reference sequence). The CDR3 DNA reads TGTGCCAGTAGTATTTCACAGGGGGTCAATCAGCCCCAGCATTTT. This gives the protein CASSISQGVNQPQHF.

Worth noting for this clonotype: The junction shows a germline mismatch at one end, possibly a read error. The chain combines TRBV7-2 with TRBJ2-7; 7 nucleotides agree with TRBD2. This CDR3 spans 13 amino acids. Per the germline V gene, CDR1 is SGHTA and CDR2 is FQGNSA. The CDR3 region is CASSPRASGELYF. DNA of the CDR3: TGTGCCAGCAGTCCAAGGGCGAGCGGGGAGCTGTACTTC.

This clonotype occurred many times. The chain employs TRBV3-1 and TRBJ1-1; D remains unclear. The CDR3 is 13 residues long. CDR1 is LGHDT, CDR2 YNNKEL, per germline (reference sequence). V was trimmed by 4 bases and J by 6 bases, leaving 12 bases between them. The chain's CDR3 is CASSPLSGAEAFF. CDR3 DNA: TGTGCCAGCAGCCCCCTAAGCGGGGCTGAAGCTTTCTTT. Complete variable domain (other parts from reference TRBV3-1 and TRBJ1-1): DTAVSQTPKYLVTQMGNDKSIKCEQNLGHDTMYWYKQDSKKFLKIMFSYNNKELIINETVPNRFSPKSPDKAHLNLHINSLELGDSAVYFCASSPLSGAEAFFGQGTRLTVV.

This clonotype has a count of ten or more. The CDR3, as DNA: TGTGCCAGCAGCCTCGCCGCGGGGGACAGGTCAAATGTTGGCTACACCTTC. Protein product: CASSLAAGDRSNVGYTF. This sequence joins TRBV7-6 and TRBJ1-2; TRBD1 aligns across 8 bases. CDR1 and CDR2 (germline): SGHVS, FNYEAQ. Losses at the gene ends were 5 bases for V and 7 bases for J; bases not matched to a gene: 18. The CDR3 consists of 17 residues.

This clonotype was observed a single time. This clone may be a read error of a much larger clone one base away. The rearrangement uses TRBV18 and TRBJ2-7; 7 nucleotides agree with TRBD1. The trim removed 6 bases at V and 9 bases at J, leaving 11 bases unmatched. CDR1 is KGHSH, CDR2 LQKENI, per germline. This CDR3 is built from 13 residues. DNA for the CDR3: TGTGCCAGCTCTTCGGACAGGAATGGCGGGCAGTACTTC. Translation gives CASSSDRNGGQYF. The whole variable domain, remainder taken from reference TRBV18 and TRBJ2-7, is NAGVMQNPRHLVRRRGQEARLRCSPMKGHSHVYWYRQLPEEGLKFMVYLQKENIIDESGMPKERFSAEFPKEGPSILRIQQVVRGDSAAYFCASSSDRNGGQYFGPGTRLTVT.

The V gene is TRBV10-3, the J gene TRBJ2-1, with D unclear. There are 14 residues in the CDR3. With 4 bases removed from V and 8 bases from J, the gap between germline ends came to 15 bases. From germline, CDR1 is ENHRY and CDR2 SYGVKD. The CDR3 DNA reads TGTGCCATCAGTGCTGGGCCCCAAGTCGATGAGCAGTTCTTC. Translation gives CAISAGPQVDEQFF.

The table lists this clonotype with many counts. The chain has TRBV30 and TRBJ2-3; 9 nucleotides agree with TRBD2. The V gene end was trimmed by 7 bases and the J gene end by 4 bases; junction bases not matched to a gene: 9. CDR3 length: 14 residues. Looked up from germline, CDR1 is GTSNPN and CDR2 is SVGIG (reference sequence). For the CDR3, the DNA is TGTGCCTCCTCGCGCGGGAGGGAGGCAGATACGCAGTATTTT. Translation: CASSRGREADTQYF.